This is a list of T cell receptor beta chains from one sample in a study of T cells in tuberculosis. Clones were sequenced by immunoSEQ multiplex PCR, and TCRdb holds only the in-frame ones, with some missing. The sample carries approximately 88,000 clones, roughly 90% recorded once. Sequenced: CD1b-GMM tetramer-negative cells sorted from PBMCs. These receptors were obtained from an adult woman with latent tuberculosis. Each CDR3 is given with its conserved first and last residue. The D gene is left open where the match is weak. Clone sizes are given selectively: once, few, many, or a class where the clone is expanded.

d_gene,abundance,j_gene,v_gene,CDR3aa,CDR3nt
-,-,TRBJ1-3,TRBV28,CASSLGRGGNTIYF,TGTGCCAGCAGTTTGGGCAGGGGCGGAAACACCATATATTTT
-,-,TRBJ1-5,TRBV10-3,CAISDGTRGGQPQHF,TGTGCCATCAGTGATGGGACCCGGGGAGGTCAGCCCCAGCATTTT
-,-,TRBJ1-2,TRBV9,CASSVEGRVGFGGYTF,TGTGCCAGCAGCGTAGAGGGCAGGGTTGGGTTCGGTGGCTACACCTTC
-,-,TRBJ1-5,TRBV19,CASSIRDIPNQPQHF,TGTGCCAGTAGTATTAGGGACATACCCAATCAGCCCCAGCATTTT
TRBD2,-,TRBJ2-1,TRBV6-1,CASSESGNPNEQFF,TGTGCCAGCAGTGAAAGCGGGAACCCCAATGAGCAGTTCTTC
TRBD2,-,TRBJ2-1,TRBV5-5,CASSLLAGGYNEQFF,TGTGCCAGCAGCCTACTAGCGGGGGGCTACAATGAGCAGTTCTTC
-,-,TRBJ2-2,TRBV7-7,CASTPGGKAGELFF,TGTGCTAGCACCCCAGGGGGGAAGGCCGGGGAGCTGTTTTTT
-,-,TRBJ1-1,TRBV2,CASSELMGARTEAFF,TGTGCCAGCAGTGAATTGATGGGGGCGCGGACTGAAGCTTTCTTT
-,-,TRBJ2-5,TRBV5-7,CASSLGYYHEGKETQYF,TGTGCCAGCAGCTTGGGGTATTACCATGAGGGTAAAGAGACCCAGTACTTC
-,once,TRBJ1-1,TRBV7-2,CASSLARGIELRNTEAFF,TGTGCCAGCAGCTTAGCGCGGGGGATTGAGCTACGGAACACTGAAGCTTTCTTT
TRBD2,-,TRBJ2-1,TRBV11-3,CASSLAGLASDEQFF,TGTGCCAGCAGCCTGGCGGGACTAGCGAGCGATGAGCAGTTCTTC
TRBD1,-,TRBJ1-2,TRBV13,CASSEGQESNYGYTF,TGTGCCAGCAGCGAGGGACAGGAGTCCAACTATGGCTACACCTTC
TRBD1,-,TRBJ2-3,TRBV7-2,CASSLAWDRGQYF,TGTGCCAGCAGCTTAGCCTGGGACAGGGGGCAGTATTTT
-,-,TRBJ2-3,TRBV5-4,CASSSIEADTQYF,TGTGCCAGCAGCTCCATAGAGGCAGATACGCAGTATTTT
TRBD2,-,TRBJ2-1,TRBV5-4,CASSWMGRDEQFF,TGTGCCAGCAGCTGGATGGGGAGGGATGAGCAGTTCTTC
-,-,TRBJ2-1,TRBV7-9,CASSLDQRGEQFF,TGTGCCAGCAGCTTAGATCAAAGAGGGGAGCAGTTCTTC
TRBD1,-,TRBJ2-7,TRBV5-1,CASSWGDRGPSYEQYF,TGCGCCAGCAGCTGGGGGGACAGGGGACCATCCTACGAGCAGTACTTC
TRBD2,-,TRBJ2-1,TRBV7-2,CASILAGGYNEQFF,TGTGCCAGCATACTAGCGGGGGGGTACAATGAGCAGTTCTTC
-,-,TRBJ1-5,TRBV7-9,CASSLPGDNQPQHF,TGTGCCAGCAGCTTACCAGGGGACAATCAGCCCCAGCATTTT
TRBD1,-,TRBJ2-5,TRBV5-1,CASSAGTGAETQYF,TGCGCCAGCAGCGCTGGGACAGGGGCCGAGACCCAGTACTTC
-,-,TRBJ1-1,TRBV9,CASSGENTEAFF,TGTGCCAGCAGCGGAGAGAACACTGAAGCTTTCTTT
-,few,TRBJ2-1,TRBV27,CASSDFDEQFF,TGTGCCAGCAGCGACTTCGATGAGCAGTTCTTC
TRBD1,-,TRBJ2-5,TRBV4-2,CASSQENRGETQYF,TGTGCCAGCAGCCAAGAGAACAGGGGAGAGACCCAGTACTTC
-,-,TRBJ1-2,TRBV30,CAWSDYYGYTF,TGTGCCTGGAGTGACTATTATGGCTACACCTTC
-,-,TRBJ1-5,TRBV5-8,CASSSRQVQHF,TGTGCCAGCAGCTCCAGACAGGTCCAGCATTTT
TRBD1,-,TRBJ1-3,TRBV7-2,CASSLVQAGTDLSGNTIYF,TGTGCCAGCAGCTTAGTCCAGGCCGGGACAGATCTCTCTGGAAACACCATATATTTT
-,-,TRBJ2-6,TRBV19,CASSIPGKQFSGANVLTF,TGTGCCAGTAGTATTCCCGGGAAACAGTTCTCTGGGGCCAACGTCCTGACTTTC
-,-,TRBJ2-3,TRBV5-4,CASSGRTRDTQYF,TGTGCCAGCAGCGGGAGGACCCGGGATACGCAGTATTTT
-,-,TRBJ2-1,TRBV6-5,CASTTEYNEQFF,TGTGCCAGCACGACAGAATACAATGAGCAGTTCTTC
-,-,TRBJ2-2,TRBV28,CASSFQRAHTGELFF,TGTGCCAGCAGTTTTCAGCGGGCCCACACCGGGGAGCTGTTTTTT
-,-,TRBJ1-5,TRBV19,CASSLEQGEIGNQPQHF,TGTGCCAGTAGCTTAGAACAGGGTGAGATAGGCAATCAGCCCCAGCATTTT
TRBD1,-,TRBJ2-7,TRBV30,CAWSGPGGLGYEQYF,TGTGCCTGGAGTGGCCCAGGGGGCCTGGGCTACGAGCAGTACTTC
-,-,TRBJ1-5,TRBV30,CAWGGNSNQPQHF,TGTGCCTGGGGAGGAAATAGCAATCAGCCCCAGCATTTT
-,-,TRBJ2-5,TRBV5-4,CASSLPGDETQYF,TGTGCCAGCAGCTTGCCAGGGGACGAGACCCAGTACTTC
TRBD2,-,TRBJ2-1,TRBV28,CASSYGTRQYNEQFF,TGTGCCAGCAGTTATGGGACTAGACAATACAATGAGCAGTTCTTC
TRBD1,-,TRBJ2-5,TRBV5-4,CASSLEQGAETQYF,TGTGCCAGCAGCTTGGAACAGGGGGCAGAGACCCAGTACTTC
-,-,TRBJ2-2,TRBV14,CASSPFPSGAAAELFF,TGTGCCAGCAGCCCCTTTCCCTCCGGAGCGGCCGCGGAGCTGTTTTTT
-,-,TRBJ2-5,TRBV18,CASSPEQETQYF,TGTGCCAGCTCACCAGAGCAAGAGACCCAGTACTTC
-,once,TRBJ2-3,TRBV6-1,CASSELRQGTQYF,TGTGCCAGCAGTGAATTACGGCAGGGCACGCAGTATTTT
TRBD1,once,TRBJ1-2,TRBV6-5,CASRPDLWTGDGYTF,TGTGCCAGCAGACCCGACTTATGGACAGGGGATGGCTACACCTTC
TRBD2,-,TRBJ2-2,TRBV5-1,CASSPSGRGTGELFF,TGCGCCAGCAGCCCGAGCGGGAGAGGCACCGGGGAGCTGTTTTTT
-,few,TRBJ2-1,TRBV6-5,CATSGSSYNEQFF,TGTGCCACTTCGGGGAGCTCCTACAATGAGCAGTTCTTC
TRBD2,-,TRBJ2-5,TRBV27,CASRAGGRETQYF,TGTGCCAGCAGGGCGGGGGGCCGGGAGACCCAGTACTTC
-,-,TRBJ1-6,TRBV11-2,CASSLEGRNSPLHF,TGTGCCAGCAGCTTGGAGGGCAGGAATTCACCCCTCCACTTT
TRBD1,-,TRBJ1-5,TRBV6-6,CASSPGQGRGGQPQHF,TGTGCCAGCAGCCCCGGACAGGGGAGGGGTGGGCAGCCCCAGCATTTT
TRBD1,few,TRBJ1-4,TRBV6-6,CASSPWTGSLEKLFF,TGTGCCAGCAGTCCTTGGACAGGGAGTCTTGAAAAACTGTTTTTT
TRBD2,-,TRBJ2-1,TRBV6-4,CASSDSVAGGHNEQFF,TGTGCCAGCAGTGACTCGGTAGCGGGGGGCCACAATGAGCAGTTCTTC
-,-,TRBJ2-3,TRBV11-2,CASSLVSLGRGLGTQYF,TGTGCCAGCAGCTTAGTTTCGCTAGGACGGGGGTTGGGTACGCAGTATTTT
TRBD2,-,TRBJ2-1,TRBV5-1,CASSFRSSGVYNEQFF,TGCGCCAGCAGCTTCCGATCTAGCGGGGTATACAATGAGCAGTTCTTC
-,-,TRBJ2-6,TRBV7-9,CASSQRSSGANVLTF,TGTGCCAGCAGCCAGCGGAGCTCTGGGGCCAACGTCCTGACTTTC
TRBD1,-,TRBJ2-5,TRBV6-4,CASSESWGTGQETQYF,TGTGCCAGCAGTGAAAGTTGGGGGACAGGCCAAGAGACCCAGTACTTC
TRBD2,once,TRBJ2-6,TRBV27,CASSVLAGGSGANVLTF,TGTGCCAGCAGTGTTCTAGCGGGGGGCTCTGGGGCCAACGTCCTGACTTTC
TRBD2,once,TRBJ2-7,TRBV2,CASSGLAGGHYEQYF,TGTGCCAGCAGTGGACTAGCGGGGGGGCACTACGAGCAGTACTTC
TRBD1,-,TRBJ2-5,TRBV6-1,CASSGDRGRRETQYF,TGTGCCAGCAGTGGAGACAGGGGGCGGAGAGAGACCCAGTACTTC
TRBD1,-,TRBJ2-5,TRBV9,CASSSGTAAETQYF,TGTGCCAGCAGCTCCGGGACAGCCGCCGAGACCCAGTACTTC
-,-,TRBJ1-1,TRBV7-6,CASSPATGQNTEAFF,TGTGCCAGCAGCCCAGCGACCGGACAGAACACTGAAGCTTTCTTT
TRBD2,-,TRBJ2-1,TRBV7-2,CASSPSGGAGEQFF,TGTGCCAGCAGCCCTAGCGGGGGGGCGGGTGAGCAGTTCTTC
TRBD1,few,TRBJ1-4,TRBV4-3,CASSQGTGKEKLFF,TGCGCCAGCAGCCAAGGGACAGGCAAGGAAAAACTGTTTTTT
TRBD2,-,TRBJ2-1,TRBV5-4,CASSHSGGPFSEQFF,TGTGCCAGCAGCCATAGCGGGGGGCCCTTCAGTGAGCAGTTCTTC